These 12 T cell receptor beta chains came from one sample sequenced in a study of blood T cells in healthy people across ages. It was with a sample-barcoded 5' primer and a J-beta primer mix that a second PCR of about 6 to 11 cycles was run. TCRdb processed the 5' RACE reads anew with MiXCR; each CDR3 protein has one entry. The top ten clones hold less than 2.5% of a sample with roughly 1,800,000 distinct CDR3 sequences, roughly 49% of them seen once. The sample taken for sequencing was blood. The origin of the receptors is a woman aged 40 to 55 in good health.

The V and J genes are TRBV13 and TRBJ2-7; perhaps TRBD2 as D (6 bases). Between the trimmed V and J ends, which lost 5 bases and 1 base, there was a span of 9 bases. This CDR3 is built from 13 residues. Germline V gene sequence: CDR1 PRHDT, CDR2 FYEKMQ (reference sequence). CDR3 DNA sequence: TGTGCCAGCAGCACCCGGGAGTCCTACGAGCAGTACTTC. It codes for CASSTRESYEQYF.

To note about this clonotype: This may be a read error, as it is one base from a much larger clone. It is likely a read error, because the conserved phenylalanine at the end of the CDR3 is missing. The V gene is TRBV7-9, the J gene TRBJ1-1, with D uncertain. Trimming took off 4 bases at V and 8 bases at J, with 20 bases between the two ends. Germline V gene data show CDR1 as SEHNR and CDR2 as FQNEAQ (reference sequence). This CDR3 is 15 amino acids long. The CDR3 sequence: CASSSFWRVEKEAFI. The CDR3 nucleotides are TGTGCCAGCAGCTCCTTTTGGAGGGTGGAGAAAGAAGCTTTCATT.

The rearrangement joins TRBV6-5 to TRBJ2-7; D unresolved. This CDR3 spans 15 amino acids. CDR1 is MNHEY and CDR2 is SVGAGI in the germline V gene. Trimming took off 0 bases at V and 6 bases at J, with 15 bases between the two ends. The CDR3 DNA is TGTGCCAGCAGTTACTCTCCCACAGTGGGTGGCGAGCAGTACTTC. It codes for CASSYSPTVGGEQYF.

This sequence joins TRBV7-2 and TRBJ1-1, with a tentative D call TRBD1 (5 bases). Trimming took off 3 bases at V and 7 bases at J, with 12 bases between the two ends. Per the germline V gene, CDR1 is SGHTA and CDR2 is FQGNSA. The CDR3 sequence is 13 residues long. CDR3 nucleotide sequence: TGTGCCAGCAGCTTTTCGGGGCGGAGTGAAGCTTTCTTT. The encoded protein is CASSFSGRSEAFF.

The table lists this clonotype with a few counts. V usage is TRBV25-1 and J usage is TRBJ1-2; unclear D gene. Germline lookup yields CDR1 MGHDK and CDR2 SYGVNS. The CDR3 is 13 residues long. Trimming took off 4 bases at V and 3 bases at J, with 9 bases between the two ends. The CDR3 protein is CASSGRSDYGYTF. CDR3 DNA: TGTGCCAGCAGTGGAAGGAGCGACTATGGCTACACCTTC.

V gene TRBV29-1 combines with J gene TRBJ1-2; D uncertain. CDR3 length: 14 amino acids. The V end lost 1 base, the J end lost 4 bases, and 13 bases lay between the germline ends. CDR1 is SQVTM and CDR2 is ANQGSEA in the germline V gene. CDR3 sequence reads: CSVEGRGSGYGYTF. The DNA for the CDR3 is TGCAGCGTTGAAGGGCGAGGCAGCGGCTATGGCTACACCTTC.

The rearrangement links TRBV18 to TRBJ2-4; TRBD1 agrees at 8 bases. This CDR3 contains 16 residues. The J segment lost 3 bases and the V segment lost 6 bases, leaving 10 bases of the junction unmatched. Germline V gives CDR1 KGHSH, CDR2 LQKENI. The CDR3 region has the DNA TGTGCCAGCTCCTCGTCCGGGACAGGACTCAAAAACATTCAGTACTTC. As protein: CASSSSGTGLKNIQYF.

The chain recombines TRBV3-1 with TRBJ2-1; 7 bases are a match to TRBD2. This CDR3 spans 16 amino acids. J gave up 0 bases and V 4 bases, and 6 bases lay outside the gene matches. Germline assignment: CDR1 LGHDT and CDR2 YNNKEL (reference sequence). This CDR3 is CASSRLAVLSYNEQFF. For the CDR3, the DNA is TGTGCCAGCAGCCGTCTAGCGGTCCTCTCCTACAATGAGCAGTTCTTC.

The V call is TRBV24-1, the J call TRBJ1-2; tentatively, D is TRBD1 (6 bases). The CDR3 has 14 residues. Per germline, CDR1 KGHDR and CDR2 SFDVKD. Trimming shortened V by 4 bases and J by 8 bases, and 16 bases separated the two germline ends. In DNA form, the CDR3 reads TGTGCCACCAGTGACGGGGGCATATCGTCCGGCTACACCTTC. It yields the protein CATSDGGISSGYTF.

The V gene is TRBV18, the J gene TRBJ1-4; possibly TRBD1 for D (6 bases). Germline values: CDR1 KGHSH, CDR2 LQKENI. Deletions cut 4 bases from V and 6 bases from J, with 18 bases between. This CDR3 has 16 residues. The CDR3 here is CASSLPGPRGDEKLFF. As DNA, the CDR3 is TGTGCCAGCTCACTCCCGGGACCGAGGGGGGATGAAAAACTGTTTTTT.

Regarding this clonotype: Germline and junction disagree at one end, which may indicate a read error. The DNA for the CDR3 is TGCAGTACTAGAGAAACTAGCGGGGGCCAAGAGACCCAGTACTTC. Translation gives CSTRETSGGQETQYF. The chain has TRBV20-1 and TRBJ2-5; 11 bases map to TRBD2. From germline, CDR1 is DFQATT and CDR2 SNEGSKA (reference sequence). This CDR3 has 15 amino acids.

This clonotype has just a few counts. The genes are TRBV27 and TRBJ1-5, with D perhaps TRBD1 (5 bases). There are 15 residues in the CDR3. Germline assignment: CDR1 MNHEY and CDR2 SMNVEV (reference sequence). The V end was cut by 0 bases, the J end by 3 bases, with 9 bases between. As DNA, the CDR3 is TGTGCCAGCAGTTTATCTGGGGGGTACAATCAGCCCCAGCATTTT. Translating gives CASSLSGGYNQPQHF.